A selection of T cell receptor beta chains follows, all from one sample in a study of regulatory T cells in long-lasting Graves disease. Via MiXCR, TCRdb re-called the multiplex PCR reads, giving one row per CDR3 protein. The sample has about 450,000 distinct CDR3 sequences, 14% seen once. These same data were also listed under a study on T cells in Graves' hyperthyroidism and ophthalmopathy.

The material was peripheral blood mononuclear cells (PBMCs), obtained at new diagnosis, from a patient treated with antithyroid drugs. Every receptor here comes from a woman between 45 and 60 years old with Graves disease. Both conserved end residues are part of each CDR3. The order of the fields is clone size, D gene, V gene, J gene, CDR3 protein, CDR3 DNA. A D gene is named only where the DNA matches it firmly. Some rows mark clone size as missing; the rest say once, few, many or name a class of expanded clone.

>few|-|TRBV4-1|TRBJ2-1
CASSQEGTAWNEQFF
TGCGCCAGCAGCCAGGAGGGTACTGCATGGAATGAGCAGTTCTTC
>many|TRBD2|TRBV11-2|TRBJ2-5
CASSHGTSGFQETQYF
TGTGCCAGCAGCCACGGGACTAGCGGCTTCCAAGAGACCCAGTACTTC
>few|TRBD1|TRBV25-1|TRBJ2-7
CASSEYFPPQGARYEQYF
TGTGCCAGCAGTGAATATTTTCCTCCCCAGGGGGCGCGGTACGAGCAGTACTTC
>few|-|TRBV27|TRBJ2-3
CASSSTGFTDTQYF
TGTGCCAGCAGTTCGACAGGATTCACAGATACGCAGTATTTT
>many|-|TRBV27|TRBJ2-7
CASSPGGDRDEQYF
TGTGCCAGCAGCCCTGGTGGAGATCGTGACGAGCAGTACTTC
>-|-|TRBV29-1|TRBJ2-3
CSVSRGANVKGTDTQYF
TGCAGCGTTTCGCGAGGGGCTAACGTAAAAGGGACAGATACGCAGTATTTT
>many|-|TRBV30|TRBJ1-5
CAWGEGGRQPQHF
TGTGCCTGGGGAGAGGGGGGCCGTCAGCCCCAGCATTTT
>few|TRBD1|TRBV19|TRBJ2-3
CASSIRQGADTQYF
TGTGCCAGTAGTATAAGACAGGGGGCAGATACGCAGTATTTT
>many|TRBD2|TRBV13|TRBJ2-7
CASSRTSGGPYEQYF
TGTGCCAGCAGCCGGACTAGCGGGGGTCCCTACGAGCAGTACTTC
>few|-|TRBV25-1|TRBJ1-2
CASSESGRFYGYTF
TGTGCCAGCAGTGAATCGGGACGGTTCTATGGCTACACCTTC
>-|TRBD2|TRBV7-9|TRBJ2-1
CARAGAYNEQFF
TGTGCCAGGGCGGGAGCTTACAATGAGCAGTTCTTC
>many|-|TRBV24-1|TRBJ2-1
CATSDSHPYSSYNEQFF
TGTGCCACCAGTGATTCGCACCCGTATAGCTCCTACAATGAGCAGTTCTTC
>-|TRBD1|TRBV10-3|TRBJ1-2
CAISVTGGYGYTF
TGTGCCATCAGTGTGACAGGGGGCTATGGCTACACCTTC
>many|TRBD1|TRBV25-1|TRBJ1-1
CASSVAGGLNTEAFF
TGTGCCAGCAGTGTCGCAGGGGGCCTGAACACTGAAGCTTTCTTT
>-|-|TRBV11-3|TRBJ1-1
CASSRWDGEAFF
TGTGCCAGCAGCCGATGGGACGGAGAAGCTTTCTTT
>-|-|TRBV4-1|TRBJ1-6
CASSQEYGSNSPLHF
TGCGCCAGCAGCCAAGAGTATGGGAGTAATTCACCCCTCCACTTT
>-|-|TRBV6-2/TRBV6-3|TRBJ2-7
CASWGTGFYEQYF
TGTGCCAGCTGGGGCACAGGCTTCTACGAGCAGTACTTC
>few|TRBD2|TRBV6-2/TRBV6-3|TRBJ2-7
CASRVSGRYDEQYF
TGTGCCAGCAGGGTTAGCGGGAGGTACGACGAGCAGTACTTC
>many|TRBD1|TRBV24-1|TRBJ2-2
CATSDPGQEAAGELFF
TGTGCCACCAGTGACCCGGGACAGGAGGCGGCGGGGGAGCTGTTTTTT
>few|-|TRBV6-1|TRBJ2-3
CASARVPDTQYF
TGTGCCAGCGCGCGGGTTCCAGATACGCAGTATTTT
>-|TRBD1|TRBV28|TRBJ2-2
CASSSAGTGFPGTGELFF
TGTGCCAGCAGTTCCGCCGGGACAGGCTTCCCGGGCACCGGGGAGCTGTTTTTT
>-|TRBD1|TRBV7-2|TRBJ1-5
CASRLTGGNQPQHF
TGTGCCAGCAGATTGACAGGGGGCAATCAGCCCCAGCATTTT
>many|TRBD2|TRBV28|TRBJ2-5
CASSLRREGREETQYF
TGTGCCAGCAGTTTAAGGCGGGAGGGCCGGGAAGAGACCCAGTACTTC
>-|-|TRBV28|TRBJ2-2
CASRLLSLGDTGELFF
TGTGCCAGCAGACTTCTTTCCTTGGGGGACACCGGGGAGCTGTTTTTT
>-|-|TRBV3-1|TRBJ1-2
CASSRSRTERGYTF
TGTGCCAGCAGCCGGAGCCGGACAGAGAGGGGCTACACCTTC
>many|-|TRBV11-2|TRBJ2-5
CASSLAGVMMETQYF
TGTGCCAGCAGCTTAGCAGGGGTCATGATGGAGACCCAGTACTTC
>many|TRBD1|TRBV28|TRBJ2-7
CACGQGAYEQYF
TGTGCCTGTGGACAGGGGGCCTACGAGCAGTACTTC
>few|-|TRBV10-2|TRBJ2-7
CASGARPYEQYF
TGCGCCAGCGGGGCCCGGCCCTACGAGCAGTACTTC
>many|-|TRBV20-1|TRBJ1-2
CSARDSGAGGYTF
TGCAGTGCTAGAGATTCGGGGGCAGGGGGCTACACCTTC
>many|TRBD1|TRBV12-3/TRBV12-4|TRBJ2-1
CASSLSPGQGRGNEQFF
TGTGCCAGCAGTTTGAGTCCGGGACAGGGTCGGGGCAATGAGCAGTTCTTC
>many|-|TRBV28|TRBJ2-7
CASSPPAGIGDEQYF
TGTGCCAGCAGCCCCCCAGCCGGTATCGGCGACGAGCAGTACTTC
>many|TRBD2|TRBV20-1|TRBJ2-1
CSARGLAGVLGYNEQFF
TGCAGTGCTAGAGGACTAGCGGGAGTGTTGGGTTACAATGAGCAGTTCTTC
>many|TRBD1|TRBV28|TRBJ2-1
CASSYPGTGESSSYNEQFF
TGTGCCAGCAGCTACCCCGGGACAGGGGAATCTAGCTCCTACAATGAGCAGTTCTTC
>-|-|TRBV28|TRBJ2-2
CASSLQGGGGELFF
TGTGCCAGCAGTTTACAAGGTGGTGGCGGGGAGCTGTTTTTT
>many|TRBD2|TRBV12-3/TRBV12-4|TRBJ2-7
CASSLRGEIFYEQYF
TGTGCCAGCAGTTTACGGGGGGAAATTTTCTACGAGCAGTACTTC
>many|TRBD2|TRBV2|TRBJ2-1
CASRPRGRSNEQFF
TGTGCCAGCAGACCCCGCGGGAGAAGTAATGAGCAGTTCTTC
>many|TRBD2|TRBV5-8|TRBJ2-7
CASSGGTSGVYEQYF
TGTGCCAGCAGCGGGGGGACTAGCGGGGTCTACGAGCAGTACTTC
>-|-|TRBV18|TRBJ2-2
CASSPRQTGSGELFF
TGTGCCAGCTCACCTAGACAGACGGGGAGCGGGGAGCTGTTTTTT
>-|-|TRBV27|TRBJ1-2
CASSYSTGISGYTF
TGTGCCAGCAGTTACTCCACAGGGATAAGTGGCTACACCTTC
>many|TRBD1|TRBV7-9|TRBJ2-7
CASSAGTGGAVMYEQYF
TGTGCCAGCAGCGCCGGGACAGGGGGCGCGGTTATGTACGAGCAGTACTTC
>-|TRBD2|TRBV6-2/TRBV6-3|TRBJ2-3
CASSEAQPGLGYTDTQYF
TGTGCCAGCAGTGAAGCTCAACCGGGACTAGGCTACACAGATACGCAGTATTTT
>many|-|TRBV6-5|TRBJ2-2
CASSYRFTGELFF
TGTGCCAGCAGTTACAGGTTCACCGGGGAGCTGTTTTTT
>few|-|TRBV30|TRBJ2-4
CARSSTEAIKNIQYF
TGTGCCCGGAGCTCTACTGAGGCCATCAAAAACATTCAGTACTTC
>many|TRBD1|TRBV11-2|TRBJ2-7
CASSSGTGIPYEQYF
TGTGCCAGCAGCTCCGGGACAGGGATCCCCTACGAGCAGTACTTC
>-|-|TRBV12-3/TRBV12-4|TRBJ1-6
CASSGQRDSPLHF
TGTGCCAGCAGCGGACAGAGAGATTCACCCCTCCACTTT
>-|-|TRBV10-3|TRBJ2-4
CAVSESGTKNIQYF
TGTGCCGTCAGTGAGTCGGGGACCAAAAACATTCAGTACTTC